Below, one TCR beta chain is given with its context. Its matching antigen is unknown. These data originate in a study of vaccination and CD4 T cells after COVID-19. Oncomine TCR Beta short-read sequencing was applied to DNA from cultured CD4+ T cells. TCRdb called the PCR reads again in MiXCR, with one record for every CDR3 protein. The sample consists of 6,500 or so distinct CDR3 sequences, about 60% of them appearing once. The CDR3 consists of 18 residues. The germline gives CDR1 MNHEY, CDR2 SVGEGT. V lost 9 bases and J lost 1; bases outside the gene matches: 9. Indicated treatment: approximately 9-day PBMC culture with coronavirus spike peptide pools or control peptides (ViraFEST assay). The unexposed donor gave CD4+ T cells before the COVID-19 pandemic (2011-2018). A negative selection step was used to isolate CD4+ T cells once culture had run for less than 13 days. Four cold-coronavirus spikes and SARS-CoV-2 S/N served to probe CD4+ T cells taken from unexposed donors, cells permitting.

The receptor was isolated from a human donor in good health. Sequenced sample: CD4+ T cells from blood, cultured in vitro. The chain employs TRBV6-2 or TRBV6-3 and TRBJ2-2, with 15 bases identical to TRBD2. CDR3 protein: CASNPGTSGGLNTGELFF. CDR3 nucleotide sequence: TGTGCCAGTAACCCCGGGACTAGCGGGGGGCTGAACACCGGGGAGCTGTTTTTT.